These T cell receptor beta chains were read from a single sample in a study of T-cell memory formation after mild COVID-19. TCRdb processed the 5' RACE reads anew with MiXCR; each CDR3 protein has one entry. This sample carries roughly 310,000 distinct CDR3 sequences, more than 15% of them seen once, and the ten largest clones take roughly 22%. The sequenced sample was PBMCs or a T cell subset sorted from them (not recorded which). The source of these receptors is a man younger than 30 who had mild COVID-19 (a few samples of this study predate the infection). Cell type and time point are not known. CDR3s leave out the opening cysteine and the closing phenylalanine or tryptophan. The order of the fields is V gene, CDR3 protein.

V: TRBV11-1
CDR3: ASSLMGAGGYT

V: TRBV7-9
CDR3: ASSLSRLNTGELF

V: TRBV6-5
CDR3: ASGRGMASFSDTQY

V: TRBV7-9
CDR3: ASSPPWVGMDNQPQH

V: TRBV6-5
CDR3: ASRQGRIEKLF

V: TRBV7-9
CDR3: ASSRVVAEAF

V: TRBV5-1
CDR3: ASSFIGALETQY

V: TRBV20-1
CDR3: SARKTWDSLNTEAF

V: TRBV5-1
CDR3: ASSRNPRDISGANVLT

V: TRBV12-3/TRBV12-4
CDR3: ASSLYAKLTEAF

V: TRBV7-9
CDR3: ASSFGAEKLF

V: TRBV12-3/TRBV12-4
CDR3: ASSLRGRLTDTQY

V: TRBV7-9
CDR3: ASSPGQTGNQPQH

V: TRBV5-1
CDR3: ASSLYPGARYEQY

V: TRBV5-6
CDR3: ASSFGSPLFSYNEQF

V: TRBV29-1
CDR3: SVERGAPVEETQY

V: TRBV20-1
CDR3: SAAGFGGTEAF

V: TRBV6-5
CDR3: ASSYTDQRTTEQF

V: TRBV4-3
CDR3: ASSQDRTENYGYT

V: TRBV7-9
CDR3: ASSSGPTRSYT

V: TRBV5-1
CDR3: ASIGGDGSNTEAF

V: TRBV9
CDR3: ASSADSHWNEKLF

V: TRBV25-1
CDR3: ASSEEGTSGGGDTQY

V: TRBV12-3/TRBV12-4
CDR3: ASSSEPHHGVQPQH

V: TRBV20-1
CDR3: SARDYTEAF

V: TRBV6-2/TRBV6-3
CDR3: ASSPLAPRSSTQY

V: TRBV20-1
CDR3: SARPGTVSDQPQH

V: TRBV5-5
CDR3: ASSLRDLNTEAF

V: TRBV2
CDR3: ASSPQGKQPQH

V: TRBV15
CDR3: ATSSQGGQPQH

V: TRBV4-3
CDR3: ASSQGEREQF

V: TRBV10-3
CDR3: AISPLSRPKNTGELF

V: TRBV20-1
CDR3: SAHRTSGGEQF

V: TRBV6-5
CDR3: ASSYGDKAF

V: TRBV29-1
CDR3: SVEGVTEAF

V: TRBV7-9
CDR3: ASSSPRGEVDTQY

V: TRBV7-9
CDR3: ASSFMKTQY

V: TRBV15
CDR3: ATSRVRRLITEAF

V: TRBV7-2
CDR3: ASSASGTAKNGYT

V: TRBV5-5
CDR3: ASSQRDSYNSPLH

V: TRBV4-3
CDR3: ASSQEDGSTEAF

V: TRBV27
CDR3: ASSFAGAAYNSPLH

V: TRBV7-9
CDR3: ASSFALVQETQY

V: TRBV12-3/TRBV12-4
CDR3: ASSQWGQGPAGIQY

V: TRBV12-3/TRBV12-4
CDR3: ASSLPGFQETQY

V: TRBV15
CDR3: ATSRDLAGPYEQY

V: TRBV9
CDR3: ASSAGSGGMNTEAF

V: TRBV7-9
CDR3: ASSFQGGQPQH

V: TRBV9
CDR3: ASSDTGTSFDEQF

V: TRBV11-2
CDR3: ASSLGAGRETQY

V: TRBV20-1
CDR3: SARDHTGKRSVYGYT

V: TRBV7-9
CDR3: ASSRPGPGTEAL

V: TRBV7-2
CDR3: ASSLAERGRQF

V: TRBV20-1
CDR3: SALGDGKFEKLF

V: TRBV23-1
CDR3: ASSKEF

V: TRBV5-1
CDR3: ASSSGRLAGANVLT

V: TRBV7-8
CDR3: ASSPRDRYNEQF

V: TRBV7-9
CDR3: ASIETGIVTEAF

V: TRBV18
CDR3: ASSTGPNEQF